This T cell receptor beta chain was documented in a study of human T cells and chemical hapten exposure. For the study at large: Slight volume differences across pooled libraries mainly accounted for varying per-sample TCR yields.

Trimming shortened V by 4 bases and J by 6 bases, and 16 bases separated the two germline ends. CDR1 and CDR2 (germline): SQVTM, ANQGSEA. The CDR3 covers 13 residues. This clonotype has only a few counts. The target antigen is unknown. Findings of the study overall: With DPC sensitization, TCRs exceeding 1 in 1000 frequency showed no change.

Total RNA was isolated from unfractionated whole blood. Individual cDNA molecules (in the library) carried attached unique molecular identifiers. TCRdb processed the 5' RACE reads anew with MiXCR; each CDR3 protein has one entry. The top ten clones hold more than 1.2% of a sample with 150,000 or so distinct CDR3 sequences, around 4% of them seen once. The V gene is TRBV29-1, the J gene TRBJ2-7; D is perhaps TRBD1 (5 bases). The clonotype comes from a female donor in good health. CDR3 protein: CSVGQTGSGEQYF. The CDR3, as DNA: TGCAGCGTTGGACAGACCGGGTCCGGCGAGCAGTACTTC.